This is a list of T cell receptor beta chains from one sample in a study of human T cells and chemical hapten exposure. MiXCR, applied by TCRdb to the RACE reads, yields one record per CDR3 protein. This table has 100,000 to 150,000 distinct CDR3 sequences, about 9.4% appearing once. Sequences were obtained from whole blood. These receptors all come from a male donor in good health. Some clones in this sample may be carry-over from other donors' samples. The CDR3 runs from the conserved cysteine through the conserved F or W. Each record gives: J gene, D gene, V gene, clone size, CDR3 length, CDR3 DNA, CDR3 protein. A D gene is named only where the DNA matches it firmly. Rows may omit the clone size; those that give it use once, few, many or a size class.

>TRBJ1-2|.|TRBV5-6|many|13
TGTGCCAGCAGCGAAGGCGGGGGGTACGGCTACACCTTC
CASSEGGGYGYTF
>TRBJ2-5|TRBD2|TRBV5-1|few|15
TGCGCCAGCAGCTTGGGGACTAGCCCGGCGGGGACCCAGTACTTC
CASSLGTSPAGTQYF
>TRBJ1-3|.|TRBV9|.|15
TGTGCCAGCAGCGTAGGGGGGAACCCTGGAAACACCATATATTTT
CASSVGGNPGNTIYF
>TRBJ2-3|.|TRBV20-1|many|14
TGCAGTGCTACCCGGGTGATAAGCACAGATACGCAGTATTTT
CSATRVISTDTQYF
>TRBJ2-7|.|TRBV14|many|16
TGTGCCAGCAGCCACTTAGTGCAGGGGAGCTCCTACGAGCAGTACTTC
CASSHLVQGSSYEQYF
>TRBJ1-6|.|TRBV20-1|few|14
TGCAGTGCTGCCGCACCGAGGGGGGGCAGTGCCCTCCACTTT
CSAAAPRGGSALHF
>TRBJ1-1|.|TRBV18|.|14
TGTGCCAGCTCACCAGAGGTCCAGGAGACGAGCGCTTTCTTT
CASSPEVQETSAFF
>TRBJ1-2|.|TRBV20-1|few|14
TGCAGTGCTAGAGATCGAGTAGCTAACTATGGCTACACCTTC
CSARDRVANYGYTF
>TRBJ2-3|.|TRBV20-1|many|15
TGCAGTGCAGATGGGACGGATATTAGCACAGATACGCAGTATTTT
CSADGTDISTDTQYF
>TRBJ2-1|.|TRBV5-6|many|14
TGTGCCAGCAGCTCACCCGGAAAGGACAATGAGCAGTTCTTC
CASSSPGKDNEQFF
>TRBJ1-2|TRBD1|TRBV7-2|few|16
TGTGCCAGCAGCTTCGCCGGGACAGGGGAGTTGCGGGGCTACACCTTC
CASSFAGTGELRGYTF
>TRBJ1-2|TRBD1|TRBV14|.|16
TGTGCCAGCAGCCAAGATCCCCGGACAGGGGGACATGGCTACACCTTC
CASSQDPRTGGHGYTF
>TRBJ1-2|.|TRBV5-1|.|14
TGCGCCAGCAGCCCCGAGGCAGCAAACTATGGCTACACCTTC
CASSPEAANYGYTF
>TRBJ1-6|TRBD1|TRBV7-9|.|17
TGTGCCAGCAGCTCTTCCGGGACAGGGGAATATAATTCACCCCTCCACTTT
CASSSSGTGEYNSPLHF
>TRBJ1-3|.|TRBV7-9|.|14
TGTGCCAGCAGCTTTACCAGGGAGAAGAACACCATATATTTT
CASSFTREKNTIYF
>TRBJ1-6|.|TRBV19|many|15
TGTGCCAGTAGTGCAAGGGAGGCCCGTAATTCACCCCTCCACTTT
CASSAREARNSPLHF
>TRBJ1-6|.|TRBV7-9|many|16
TGTGCCAGCAGCTTCGCACAGGGTGGTTATAATTCACCCCTCCACTTT
CASSFAQGGYNSPLHF
>TRBJ2-5|.|TRBV12-3/TRBV12-4|many|13
TGTGCCAGCAGGCACACGTACCAAGAGACCCAGTACTTC
CASRHTYQETQYF
>TRBJ2-1|TRBD2|TRBV12-3/TRBV12-4|many|17
TGTGCCAGCAGTTTAGAACTAGCGGACAGCTCCTACAATGAGCAGTTCTTC
CASSLELADSSYNEQFF
>TRBJ2-1|TRBD2|TRBV29-1|many|14
TGCAGCGTTGAAAAAAGCGGGAGTAGGAATGAGCAGTTCTTC
CSVEKSGSRNEQFF
>TRBJ2-3|TRBD2|TRBV20-1|few|16
TGCAGCTCTAGCGGGGGGGCTTCAGTGAGCACAGATACGCAGTATTTT
CSSSGGASVSTDTQYF
>TRBJ2-1|TRBD1|TRBV19|.|16
TGTGCCAGTACCGGGACAGGGGGCATCTCCTACAATGAGCAGTTCTTC
CASTGTGGISYNEQFF
>TRBJ1-1|TRBD1|TRBV12-3/TRBV12-4|many|11
TGTGCCAGCAGTTTTGGACAGGGGGCTTTCTTT
CASSFGQGAFF
>TRBJ2-7|.|TRBV11-1|.|12
TGTGCCAGCAGGGGGGCAGGTTGGGAGCAGTACTTC
CASRGAGWEQYF
>TRBJ1-1|.|TRBV5-1|.|13
TGCGCCAGCAGCTTGATCGGCATGACTGAAGCTTTCTTT
CASSLIGMTEAFF
>TRBJ2-3|TRBD1|TRBV7-2|few|17
TGTGCCAGCAGCTCCTATGACCAGGGGGCCCCCACAGATACGCAGTATTTT
CASSSYDQGAPTDTQYF
>TRBJ2-1|.|TRBV5-6|few|16
TGTGCCAGCAGCTTGGGCCACCCCGCGTCCTACAATGAGCAGTTCTTC
CASSLGHPASYNEQFF
>TRBJ2-1|TRBD2|TRBV15|.|17
TGTGCCACCAGCAGAGATACTACTAGCGGGAGCAGGGATGAGCAGTTCTTC
CATSRDTTSGSRDEQFF
>TRBJ2-1|TRBD2|TRBV29-1|many|15
TGCAGCGTTGGCCCTCCTAGCGGAGGGACGGATGAGCAGTTCTTC
CSVGPPSGGTDEQFF
>TRBJ2-2|TRBD1|TRBV2|.|19
TGTGCCAGCAGTCCCCAAGCCCCTGGACAGGCATTGAACACCGGGGAGCTGTTTTTT
CASSPQAPGQALNTGELFF
>TRBJ1-4|.|TRBV2|many|15
TGTGCCAGCAGTGATCGGCGAGGGTTGCGAGAAAAACTGTTTTTT
CASSDRRGLREKLFF
>TRBJ1-1|.|TRBV5-1|.|14
TGCGCCAGCTCCCCCGGCGGTCGGACTACTGAAGCTTTCTTT
CASSPGGRTTEAFF
>TRBJ2-7|.|TRBV27|few|13
TGTGCCAGCAGCCAAAGTGCCTCCTACGAGCAGTACTTC
CASSQSASYEQYF
>TRBJ2-7|TRBD1|TRBV7-6|once|15
TGTGCCAGCAGCTTAGCGACAGGGCCTACCTACGAGCAGTACTTC
CASSLATGPTYEQYF
>TRBJ1-1|.|TRBV5-1|many|15
TGCGCCAGCAGCCCGGAGGGGATTCAAGGGACTGAAGCTTTCTTT
CASSPEGIQGTEAFF
>TRBJ2-3|TRBD1|TRBV6-5|.|16
TGTGCCAGCAGCCCGAATACAGGGGGCCTCGCAGATACGCAGTATTTT
CASSPNTGGLADTQYF
>TRBJ1-1|.|TRBV5-4|few|15
TGTGCCAGCAGCTCCTCCACCCACATGAACACTGAAGCTTTCTTT
CASSSSTHMNTEAFF
>TRBJ2-3|.|TRBV4-2|.|14
TGTGCCAGCAGCCAAGAGAACGAGGACCTTACGCAGTATTTT
CASSQENEDLTQYF
>TRBJ2-5|.|TRBV7-9|few|14
TGTGCCAGCAGCTTAGTCCTTGGTATGAAGACCCAGTACTTC
CASSLVLGMKTQYF
>TRBJ2-5|.|TRBV12-3/TRBV12-4|.|14
TGTGCCAGCAGTCCCCTCTCGGGAGTTGAGACCCAGTACTTC
CASSPLSGVETQYF